This T cell receptor beta chain comes out of a study of spatial heterogeneity in lung cancer. Looking at the study overall: In tumor regions, TCR transcript counts tracked strongly with a T cell module score from matched bulk RNA-seq.

In the case of this clonotype: The antigen is not known.

Documented time point: sample taken at primary tumor resection. The study, taken as a whole, reports: Tracking of tumor mutation counts was seen in expanded intratumoral alpha and beta TCR counts.

All TCR cDNA molecules were individually tagged with a unique molecular identifier. TCRdb re-analysed the 5' RACE reads in MiXCR, keeping a single row per CDR3 protein. Among about 7,600 distinct CDR3 sequences listed, approximately 12% were seen once. There are 15 residues in the CDR3. The ends were cut back, 4 bases at V and 4 bases at J, with 18 bases in the middle. CDR1 and CDR2 (germline): SQVTM, ANQGSEA. This sequence originates from a female donor with early-stage non-small cell lung cancer. The starting material was lung tumor tissue, obtained at surgery. The chain links TRBV29-1 to TRBJ2-3; D possibly matches TRBD1 or TRBD2 (6 bases each). CDR3 residues: CSVGGGAGEPDTQYF. For the CDR3, the DNA is TGCAGCGTTGGGGGAGGAGCAGGGGAGCCAGATACGCAGTATTTT.